Each of the 27 T cell receptor beta chains below was sequenced from the same sample in a study of CD8 T cells in Susac syndrome. cDNA came from around 0.5 to 1 ug RNA primed by random hexamers. TCRdb re-called the immunoSEQ multiplex PCR reads with MiXCR, one entry per CDR3 protein. This sample has 150,000 to 200,000 distinct CDR3 sequences, with 95% to 96% found just once. The source material was CD4+ T cells from PBMCs. The receptors here all came from a human donor with Susac syndrome.

This clonotype is a singleton in its sample. The rearrangement uses TRBV5-6 and TRBJ2-3; TRBD1 might be the D (6 bases). Trimming pared 4 bases from V and 1 base from J, leaving 13 bases between. CDR3 length: 15 residues. Germline assignment: CDR1 SGHDT and CDR2 YYEEEE. The CDR3 spells CASSVQGFGTDTQYF. The CDR3 bases are TGTGCCAGCAGCGTACAGGGTTTCGGCACAGATACGCAGTATTTT.

The chain has TRBV12-3 or TRBV12-4 and TRBJ1-1; D is possibly TRBD1 (6 bases). The V end was cut by 4 bases, the J end by 7 bases, with 10 bases between. This CDR3 contains 12 residues. CDR3 sequence (DNA): TGTGCCAGCAGTTCCCCGACAGGTGAAGCTTTCTTT. It specifies CASSSPTGEAFF.

The count of this clonotype is one. The V and J genes are TRBV29-1 and TRBJ2-5; 8 nucleotides line up with TRBD2. The germline gives CDR1 SQVTM, CDR2 ANQGSEA. Trimming at V came to 3 bases and at J to 6 bases, leaving 12 bases not matched to a gene. The CDR3 has 15 residues. In DNA, the CDR3 is TGCAGCGTTGACGCCCGGCGGGGGGCGATACAGACCCAGTACTTC. It translates to CSVDARRGAIQTQYF.

This sequence joins TRBV3-1 and TRBJ1-5; D call uncertain. Trimming pared 4 bases from V and 3 bases from J, leaving 10 bases between. Germline V gene lookup returns CDR1 LGHDT and CDR2 YNNKEL (reference sequence). The CDR3 loop spans 14 amino acids. DNA of the CDR3: TGTGCCAGCAGCCTCGGAAGTAACAATCAGCCCCAGCATTTT. Encoded protein: CASSLGSNNQPQHF.

The chain joins TRBV5-6 to TRBJ1-4, with D tentatively TRBD1 (5 bases). Between the trimmed V and J ends, which lost 1 base and 10 bases, there was a span of 14 bases. This CDR3 has 14 amino acids. Germline values: CDR1 SGHDT, CDR2 YYEEEE. CDR3 sequence (DNA): TGTGCCAGCAGCTTGAAGGGACGTCTCGGAAAACTGTTTTTT. Amino acids: CASSLKGRLGKLFF.

The chain carries TRBV7-2 and TRBJ2-1; 12 bases are a match to TRBD2. This CDR3 spans 16 amino acids. Germline lookup yields CDR1 SGHTA and CDR2 FQGNSA. With V trimmed by 5 bases and J by 9 bases, 11 bases remained unmatched. The CDR3 DNA reads TGTGCCAGCAGCATAGAGCAGCTAGCGGGGGGGCGTGAGCAGTTCTTC. It specifies CASSIEQLAGGREQFF.

The V call is TRBV7-9, the J call TRBJ2-5; D may be TRBD1 (6 bases). CDR1 SEHNR and CDR2 FQNEAQ come from the germline V gene (reference sequence). V lost 5 bases and J 5 bases, leaving 21 bases between the germline ends. The length of the CDR3 is 16 residues. The CDR3 reads CASSDLLGQSFETQYF. The CDR3 DNA is TGTGCCAGCAGCGATCTTCTTGGACAGTCCTTCGAGACCCAGTACTTC.

Only a few counts were recorded for this clonotype. This chain links TRBV28 with TRBJ2-2, with 13 bases fitting TRBD2. Losses at the gene ends were 6 bases for V and 6 bases for J; bases not matched to a gene: 4. The CDR3 length is 15 residues. Germline assignment: CDR1 MDHEN and CDR2 SYDVKM. The CDR3 loop is CASSLGLAGAGELFF. The CDR3 DNA is TGTGCCAGCAGCCTAGGACTAGCGGGAGCCGGGGAGCTGTTTTTT.

The chain uses TRBV29-1 and TRBJ2-3; 7 bases align to TRBD1. With V trimmed by 7 bases and J by 2 bases, 9 bases remained unmatched. The CDR3 is 14 amino acids. From germline, CDR1 is SQVTM and CDR2 ANQGSEA. This CDR3 reads CSATTGVFTDTQYF. The CDR3, as DNA: TGCAGCGCAACTACAGGGGTTTTCACAGATACGCAGTATTTT.

The V and J genes are TRBV6-2 or TRBV6-3 and TRBJ2-7, with no clear D. CDR1 is MNHEY, CDR2 SVGEGT, per germline. CDR3 length: 12 residues. Trimming left V 5 bases short and J 2 bases short, with 7 bases between. CDR3 bases: TGTGCCAGCAGTCCCGACCCCTACGAGCAGTACGTC. It specifies CASSPDPYEQYV.

CDR3: CSVEAELNTEAFF. The CDR3, as DNA: TGCAGCGTTGAAGCGGAGCTGAACACTGAAGCTTTCTTT. The chain recombines TRBV29-1 with TRBJ1-1; the D is unclear. Per the germline V gene, CDR1 is SQVTM and CDR2 is ANQGSEA. The germline V and J ends were trimmed by 1 base and 0 bases, with 6 bases remaining between them. CDR3 length: 13 residues.

J is TRBJ2-5 and V is TRBV5-4, with 11 nucleotides matching TRBD2. CDR3 length: 15 amino acids. After removal of 0 bases from V and 3 bases from J, the junction contained 1 base not matched to a gene. The germline CDR1 and CDR2 sequences are SGHNT and YYREEE (reference sequence). In DNA form, the CDR3 reads TGTGCCAGCAGCTTGGAACTAGCGGGGGAAGAGACCCAGTACTTC. Its translation: CASSLELAGEETQYF. The full variable domain, its missing parts supplied by reference TRBV5-4 and TRBJ2-5, is ETGVTQSPTHLIKTRGQQVTLRCSSQSGHNTVSWYQQALGQGPQFIFQYYREEENGRGNFPPRFSGLQFPNYSSELNVNALELDDSALYLCASSLELAGEETQYFGPGTRLLVL.

In nucleotides, the CDR3 is TGCGCCAGCACCCTGGGACTAGCGGGAATTGAGCAGTTCTTC. Its protein product is CASTLGLAGIEQFF. V gene TRBV5-1 combines with J gene TRBJ2-1; 13 bases are a match to TRBD2. Unmatched junction bases numbered 6, after V lost 6 bases and J lost 9 bases. Germline lookup yields CDR1 SGHRS and CDR2 YFSETQ. The CDR3 runs to 14 residues. The full variable domain, with the rest looked up from reference TRBV5-1 and TRBJ2-1, is KAGVTQTPRYLIKTRGQQVTLSCSPISGHRSVSWYQQTPGQGLQFLFEYFSETQRNKGNFPGRFSGRQFSNSRSEMNVSTLELGDSALYLCASTLGLAGIEQFFGPGTRLTVL.

The chain uses TRBV28 and TRBJ1-1; possible D gene TRBD1, 5 bases. This CDR3 is built from 14 residues. Germline lookup yields CDR1 MDHEN and CDR2 SYDVKM. The germline V and J ends were trimmed by 7 bases and 1 base, with 13 bases remaining between them. The CDR3 DNA reads as TGTGCCAGCATCGAGCCAGGGACGAACACTGAAGCTTTCTTT. This translates into CASIEPGTNTEAFF.

V is TRBV29-1 and J is TRBJ1-1, with D perhaps TRBD1 (6 bases). The CDR3 length is 19 residues. CDR1 and CDR2 from the germline V gene are SQVTM and ANQGSEA. Trimming removed 2 bases from V and 0 bases from J, with 25 bases in between. The CDR3 DNA reads as TGCAGCGTTGAACGTTACCGAAGGGAGGGGGGTTTAATGAACACTGAAGCTTTCTTT. As protein: CSVERYRREGGLMNTEAFF.

V is TRBV5-1 and J is TRBJ2-7, with D perhaps TRBD2 (5 bases). CDR1 is SGHRS and CDR2 is YFSETQ in the germline V gene. V shed 4 bases and J shed 4 bases, with 12 bases lying between them. There are 13 residues in the CDR3. CDR3 DNA sequence: TGCGCCAGCAGCCTAGCAGAGATGTACGAGCAGTACTTC. Its protein is CASSLAEMYEQYF.

This chain links TRBV7-9 with TRBJ2-3; D is undetermined. From germline, CDR1 is SEHNR and CDR2 FQNEAQ (reference sequence). The V end was cut by 5 bases, the J end by 6 bases, with 9 bases between. CDR3 size: 12 residues. The CDR3 spells CASSVDSDTQYF. The CDR3 nucleotides read TGTGCCAGCAGCGTTGATTCGGATACGCAGTATTTT.

This chain links TRBV6-6 with TRBJ2-5; a possible D gene is TRBD1 (6 bases). The CDR3 covers 12 residues. CDR1 and CDR2 from the germline V gene are MNHNY and SVGAGI (reference sequence). Trimming took 6 bases from V and 4 from J, leaving 9 bases between them. CDR3 DNA: TGTGCCAGCAGACCAGGGGTAGAGACCCAGTACTTC. This gives the protein CASRPGVETQYF.

This clonotype came up a few times. The V and J genes are TRBV18 and TRBJ2-7; no definite D call. Between the trimmed V and J ends, which lost 0 bases and 3 bases, there was a span of 0 bases. Germline CDR1 is KGHSH and CDR2 is LQKENI. The CDR3 runs to 11 residues. The CDR3 DNA is TGTGCCAGCTCACCACCCTACGAGCAGTACTTC. Translated, it gives CASSPPYEQYF.

There are a few counts of this clonotype. This chain connects TRBV7-2 to TRBJ2-6; D is possibly TRBD1 (6 bases). The germline V and J ends were trimmed by 6 bases and 0 bases, with 9 bases remaining between them. CDR1 is SGHTA and CDR2 is FQGNSA in the germline V gene. The CDR3 length is 15 residues. CDR3 residues: CASSSGDSGANVLTF. CDR3 sequence (DNA): TGTGCCAGCAGTTCAGGGGACTCTGGGGCCAACGTCCTGACTTTC.

The genes are TRBV7-8 and TRBJ2-7; TRBD1 matches 9 bases. The V segment lost 4 bases and the J segment 4 bases; nucleotides outside the gene matches: 14. The germline CDR1 and CDR2 sequences are SGHVS and FQNEAQ. The CDR3 has 17 amino acids. The CDR3 DNA sequence: TGTGCCAGCAGCTCCCCACAGGGGGCGCGGGTTTGGTACGAGCAGTACTTC. It yields the protein CASSSPQGARVWYEQYF.

The V gene is TRBV20-1, the J gene TRBJ2-5, with TRBD2 as a possible D gene (6 bases). CDR1 DFQATT and CDR2 SNEGSKA come from the germline V gene (reference sequence). The CDR3 extends over 14 amino acids. The ends were cut back, 6 bases at V and 0 bases at J, with 14 bases in the middle. CDR3 nucleotides: TGCAGTGCCCTGGGACGGGAGAACCAAGAGACCCAGTACTTC. As protein: CSALGRENQETQYF.

The chain couples TRBV7-9 to TRBJ2-5; the match to TRBD1 covers 10 bases. V was pared by 5 bases and J by 0 bases, with 9 bases of the junction left unmatched. From germline, CDR1 is SEHNR and CDR2 FQNEAQ (reference sequence). CDR3 length equals 17 residues. As DNA, the CDR3 is TGTGCCAGCAGCCGGGACAGGGGCGATTCGTACCAAGAGACCCAGTACTTC. Translating gives CASSRDRGDSYQETQYF.

The V and J genes are TRBV3-1 and TRBJ2-7; no clear D. The germline CDR1 and CDR2 sequences are LGHDT and YNNKEL (reference sequence). V was shortened by 4 bases and J by 2 bases, with 15 bases between the two germline ends. The CDR3 extends over 15 amino acids. The DNA of the CDR3 is TGTGCCAGCAGCCCTAGGCAGGACGGCGCCTACGAGCAGTACTTC. Translating gives CASSPRQDGAYEQYF.

The chain uses TRBV10-3 and TRBJ1-1; TRBD1 matches 8 bases. This CDR3 region has 14 residues. V dropped 7 bases and J dropped 3; count of bases not matched to a gene: 7. Looked up from germline, CDR1 is ENHRY and CDR2 is SYGVKD. This CDR3 reads CAIKEQGGDTEAFF. Written as DNA, the CDR3 is TGTGCCATCAAGGAACAGGGGGGGGACACTGAAGCTTTCTTT.

The V gene is TRBV10-3, the J gene TRBJ2-3, with TRBD1 identical over 8 bases. The CDR3 spans 16 residues. The V gene's germline CDR1 is ENHRY and CDR2 SYGVKD. V lost 0 bases and J lost 4; bases outside the gene matches: 6. CDR3 region: CAISESGTGNPDTQYF. CDR3 bases: TGTGCCATCAGTGAGTCCGGGACAGGTAATCCAGATACGCAGTATTTT.

The genes are TRBV5-1 and TRBJ2-5, with TRBD2 identical over 7 bases. With V trimmed by 3 bases and J by 4 bases, 12 bases remained unmatched. This CDR3 contains 16 residues. Germline CDR1 is SGHRS and CDR2 is YFSETQ. This CDR3 reads CASSSGGLGVRETQYF. The DNA of the CDR3 is TGCGCCAGCAGCTCTGGCGGACTAGGGGTCCGAGAGACCCAGTACTTC.